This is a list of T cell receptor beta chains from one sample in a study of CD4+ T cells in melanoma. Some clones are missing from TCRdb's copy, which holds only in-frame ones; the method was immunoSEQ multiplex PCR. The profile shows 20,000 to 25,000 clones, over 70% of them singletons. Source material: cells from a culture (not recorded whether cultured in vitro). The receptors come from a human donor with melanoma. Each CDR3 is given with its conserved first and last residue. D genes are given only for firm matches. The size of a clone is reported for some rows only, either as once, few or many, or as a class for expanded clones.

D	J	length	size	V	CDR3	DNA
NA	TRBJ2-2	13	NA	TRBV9	CASSRQDPGELFF	TGTGCCAGCAGCAGGCAGGATCCCGGGGAGCTGTTTTTT
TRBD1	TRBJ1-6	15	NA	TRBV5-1	CASSYGTGGFSPLHF	TGCGCCAGCAGCTATGGGACAGGGGGTTTTTCACCCCTCCACTTT
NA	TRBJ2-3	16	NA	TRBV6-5	CASSSTFGGPGDTQYF	TGTGCCAGCAGTTCGACCTTTGGCGGGCCCGGAGATACGCAGTATTTT
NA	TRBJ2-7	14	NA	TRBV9	CASSVSGQTYEQYF	TGTGCCAGCAGCGTATCGGGGCAAACCTACGAGCAGTACTTC
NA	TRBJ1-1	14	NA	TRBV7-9	CASSLEAANTEAFF	TGTGCCAGCAGCTTAGAGGCAGCGAACACTGAAGCTTTCTTT
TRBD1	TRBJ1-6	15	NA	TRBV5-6	CASSLTGVYNSPLHF	TGTGCCAGCAGCCTCACAGGGGTTTATAATTCACCCCTCCACTTT
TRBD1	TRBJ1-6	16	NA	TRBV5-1	CASSYRGRRYNSPLHF	TGCGCCAGCAGCTACAGGGGCCGACGCTATAATTCACCCCTCCACTTT
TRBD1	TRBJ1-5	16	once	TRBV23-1	CASSQTAGGSNQPQHF	TGCGCCAGCAGTCAAACGGCAGGGGGTAGCAATCAGCCCCAGCATTTT
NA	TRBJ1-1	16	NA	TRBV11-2	CASSLVQVRRKTEAFF	TGTGCCAGCAGCTTGGTGCAGGTAAGACGAAAGACCGAAGCTTTCTTT
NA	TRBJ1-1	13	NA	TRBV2	CASSHQSGVEAFF	TGTGCCAGCAGTCACCAGTCAGGCGTAGAAGCTTTCTTT
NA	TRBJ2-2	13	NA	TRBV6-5	CASRHDNTGELFF	TGTGCCAGCAGACACGATAACACCGGGGAGCTGTTTTTT
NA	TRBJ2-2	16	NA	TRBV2	CASTKEGSGQTGELFF	TGTGCCAGCACGAAGGAAGGCTCAGGGCAGACCGGGGAGCTGTTTTTT